This T cell receptor beta chain appears in the sequencing data of a study of CD8+CD57+ T cells in acquired aplastic anemia. Using genomic DNA as the template, TCR beta VDJ and CDR3 profiling was carried out. TCRdb re-called the reads through MiXCR, storing one row per CDR3 protein. This sample has around 160,000 distinct CDR3 sequences, with under 55% found just once. Sequencing was done on patients that had shown CD8+CD57+ cell expansion by flow cytometry. The sequenced material came from sorted CD4+, CD8+, or CD8+CD57+ T cells (not recorded which) from PBMCs. This TCR derives from a human donor with aplastic anemia.

CDR3 in amino acids: CSVEEGLAHHEQYF. As DNA, the CDR3 is TGCAGCGTTGAAGAGGGACTAGCCCACCACGAGCAGTACTTC. This chain connects TRBV29-1 to TRBJ2-7; 9 bases map to TRBD2. This CDR3 comprises 14 residues. Germline V gives CDR1 SQVTM, CDR2 ANQGSEA. Trimming took 0 bases from V and 5 from J; bases not matched to a gene: 5.